This T cell receptor (beta chain) came from a study of shared clonotypes between healthy human individuals. Overall study context: Each donor's CD8 memory used one plate, CD8 naive two, each CD4 subset three. Whole-study findings and limits: Non-shared clonotypes had lower generation probabilities than clonotypes shared by all four sorted-subset donors.

The CDR3 runs 11 residues. V gave up 2 bases and J gave up 5 bases, with 3 bases separating them. The germline CDR1 and CDR2 sequences are MNHEY and SVGAGI. Points on this clone: Its antigen is still unknown. Other nucleotide sequences from this sample produce the same CDR3.

Deep-level running was used for the assay. This table comes from immunoSEQ multiplex PCR, and its TCRdb copy is limited to in-frame clones, with some not included. Altogether 2 million to 2.5 million clones are present, almost 96% being singletons, with the ten largest covering over 0.1%. The sequence derives from a man between 18 and 29 years old in good health. The V and J genes are TRBV6-5 and TRBJ2-5; D is uncertain. The sample taken for sequencing was naive CD4+ T cells sorted from blood. Noted subset: CD45RA+ positively selected. DNA of the CDR3: TGTGCCAGCAGTTACGTTGAGACCCAGTACTTC. This translates into CASSYVETQYF.